This entry lists 30 T cell receptor beta chains sequenced from one sample in a study of cytomegalovirus exposure and HLA in healthy donors. The PCR contained 60 Vbeta and 13 Jbeta primers. Clones were sequenced by immunoSEQ multiplex PCR, and TCRdb holds only the in-frame ones, with some missing. The sample has roughly 150,000 clones; approximately 82% are singletons. Material: PBMCs. The receptors were gathered from a man between 18 and 35 years old in good health and CMV-seropositive.

Only a few counts were recorded for this clone. The rearrangement links TRBV7-9 to TRBJ1-1; D may be TRBD1 (6 bases). Trimming took 8 bases from V and 5 from J, leaving 12 bases between them. Germline-derived CDR1 and CDR2 are SEHNR and FQNEAQ (reference sequence). The CDR3 is 12 residues long. The CDR3 region is CASRGAGTEAFF. The CDR3 nucleotides are TGTGCCAGCCGGGGGGCTGGGACTGAAGCTTTCTTT.

V usage is TRBV27 and J usage is TRBJ2-7, with D perhaps TRBD2 (6 bases). The CDR3 extends over 13 amino acids. V was pared by 5 bases and J by 5 bases, with 13 bases between. Looked up from germline, CDR1 is MNHEY and CDR2 is SMNVEV (reference sequence). CDR3 in amino acids: CASSPGLGNEQYF. As DNA, the CDR3 is TGTGCCAGCAGTCCGGGACTCGGGAACGAGCAGTACTTC.

This rearrangement joins TRBV5-1 to TRBJ2-1; perhaps TRBD2 as D (6 bases). Germline CDR1 and CDR2: SGHRS and YFSETQ. Deletions cut 4 bases from V and 7 bases from J, with 21 bases between. The CDR3 is 16 residues long. In DNA form, the CDR3 reads TGCGCCAGCAGCCCCCGGGTGGGGGACTCAACAAATGAGCAGTTCTTC. Translating it yields CASSPRVGDSTNEQFF.

The V and J genes are TRBV28 and TRBJ2-7; the D gene is possibly TRBD2 (6 bases). V shed 3 bases and J shed 12 bases, with 12 bases lying between them. The CDR3 sequence is 11 residues long. The germline V gene encodes CDR1 MDHEN and CDR2 SYDVKM. The CDR3 reads CASSLGQEGYF. DNA of the CDR3: TGTGCCAGCAGTTTGGGGCAGGAGGGGTACTTC.

The rearrangement joins TRBV6-5 to TRBJ2-7; TRBD2 matches 9 bases. CDR3 length: 16 amino acids. The trim removed 0 bases at V and 4 bases at J, leaving 7 bases unmatched. CDR1 MNHEY and CDR2 SVGAGI come from the germline V gene. The CDR3 protein is CASSYSQGLASYEQYF. As DNA, the CDR3 is TGTGCCAGCAGTTACTCCCAGGGACTAGCAAGTTACGAGCAGTACTTC.

The V and J genes are TRBV4-1 and TRBJ2-1; D is unresolved. The CDR3 covers 16 residues. With 2 bases removed from V and 8 bases from J, the gap between germline ends came to 19 bases. Per the germline V gene, CDR1 is MGHRA and CDR2 is YSYEKL. The CDR3 nucleotides read TGCGCCAGCAGCCAACTGGGCTGGCCGAAGTCCGATGAGCAGTTCTTC. As protein: CASSQLGWPKSDEQFF.

Only one count was recorded for this clone. The chain uses TRBV2 and TRBJ2-7; tentative D call: TRBD1 (5 bases). Trimming stripped 5 bases from V and 1 base from J, with 18 bases between. This CDR3 is 16 amino acids long. Looked up from germline, CDR1 is SNHLY and CDR2 is FYNNEI. CDR3 protein: CASSRLGAPNSYEQYF. As DNA, the CDR3 is TGTGCCAGCAGTCGCCTTGGGGCGCCGAATTCCTACGAGCAGTACTTC.

The V gene is TRBV14, the J gene TRBJ2-7, with TRBD1 matching over 8 bases. This CDR3 contains 13 residues. Unmatched junction bases numbered 2, after V lost 1 base and J lost 6 bases. The germline gives CDR1 SGHDN, CDR2 FVKESK. CDR3 bases: TGTGCCAGCAGCCAAGTCACAGGGGGCGAGCAGTACTTC. Translation gives CASSQVTGGEQYF.

This chain links TRBV18 with TRBJ1-1; D perhaps matches TRBD1 (5 bases). V was pared by 2 bases and J by 5 bases, with 12 bases between. The CDR3 consists of 14 residues. Germline V gene lookup returns CDR1 KGHSH and CDR2 LQKENI. CDR3 in DNA: TGTGCCAGCTCACCAGGTACAGGACGGACTGAAGCTTTCTTT. Translated, it gives CASSPGTGRTEAFF.

The chain uses TRBV9 and TRBJ2-7; 7 nucleotides line up with TRBD1. The CDR3 consists of 12 residues. The germline CDR1 and CDR2 sequences are SGDLS and YYNGEE. Trimming took 3 bases from V and 4 from J; bases not matched to a gene: 1. Here the CDR3 DNA reads TGTGCCAGCAGCGGACAGGGATACGAGCAGTACTTC. As protein: CASSGQGYEQYF.

This clone occurred once. The chain couples TRBV7-9 to TRBJ2-1; 9 nucleotides align to TRBD1. The V and J ends lost 6 bases and 8 bases, in that order; junction bases with no gene match: 8. The germline V gene encodes CDR1 SEHNR and CDR2 FQNEAQ (reference sequence). The CDR3 runs 14 residues. The CDR3 protein is CASSLDRGRDEQFF. The CDR3 DNA reads as TGTGCCAGCAGTTTGGACAGGGGTAGGGATGAGCAGTTCTTC. Full variable domain (missing parts from reference TRBV7-9 and TRBJ2-1): DTGVSQNPRHKITKRGQNVTFRCDPISEHNRLYWYRQTLGQGPEFLTYFQNEAQLEKSRLLSDRFSAERPKGSFSTLEIQRTEQGDSAMYLCASSLDRGRDEQFFGPGTRLTVL.

The chain is built from TRBV30 and TRBJ1-1; D ambiguous. The CDR3 runs 16 residues. Trimming removed 2 bases from V and 6 bases from J, with 22 bases in between. The V gene's germline CDR1 is GTSNPN and CDR2 SVGIG (reference sequence). The DNA of the CDR3 is TGTGCCTGGAGTCATGGAGTCGTAGCGGGGAGCGCTGAAGCTTTCTTT. As protein: CAWSHGVVAGSAEAFF.

This clone is labeled as medium-sized. The V gene is TRBV5-4, the J gene TRBJ1-1, with 8 bases matching TRBD1. Germline loops: CDR1 SGHNT, CDR2 YYREEE (reference sequence). V lost 0 bases, J lost 11 bases, and 6 bases stayed unmatched. This CDR3 spans 13 amino acids. DNA for the CDR3: TGTGCCAGCAGCTTGGGAGGGACAGGCGAGGCTTTCTTT. It translates to CASSLGGTGEAFF.

V is TRBV7-9 and J is TRBJ2-1; the D gene is possibly TRBD2 (6 bases). The CDR3 spans 15 residues. Per the germline V gene, CDR1 is SEHNR and CDR2 is FQNEAQ (reference sequence). Trimming left V 5 bases short and J 5 bases short, with 16 bases between. CDR3: CASSQGLWTNNEQFF. The CDR3 DNA follows: TGTGCCAGCAGCCAGGGACTTTGGACTAACAATGAGCAGTTCTTC.

This clone was found a few times. The chain employs TRBV28 and TRBJ2-2; TRBD1 agrees at 9 bases. Trimming took 5 bases from V and 6 from J; bases not matched to a gene: 4. CDR1 and CDR2 from the germline V gene are MDHEN and SYDVKM. The CDR3 length is 14 residues. CDR3 region: CASSRDRVAGELFF. CDR3 bases: TGTGCCAGCAGTCGGGACAGGGTGGCCGGGGAGCTGTTTTTT.

The J gene is TRBJ1-1, the V gene TRBV28, with a tentative D call TRBD1 (6 bases). Trimming removed 7 bases at V and 6 bases at J, with 24 bases between. CDR1 and CDR2 (germline): MDHEN, SYDVKM. The CDR3 is made up of 16 amino acids. The CDR3 DNA follows: TGTGCCAGCAACTTAGGGGGGGCAGGCCGATACCCTGAAGCTTTCTTT. Its protein product is CASNLGGAGRYPEAFF.

This chain links TRBV7-9 with TRBJ1-1, with 8 positions matching TRBD1. The CDR3 has 13 residues. With V trimmed by 5 bases and J by 5 bases, 4 bases remained unmatched. Germline CDR1 and CDR2: SEHNR and FQNEAQ (reference sequence). The CDR3 sequence is CASSTQGATEAFF. In DNA form, the CDR3 reads TGTGCCAGCAGCACCCAGGGGGCGACTGAAGCTTTCTTT.

V usage is TRBV9 and J usage is TRBJ1-1; D gene unclear. V gave up 3 bases and J gave up 0 bases, with 9 bases separating them. CDR1 is SGDLS and CDR2 is YYNGEE in the germline V gene. The CDR3 has 14 amino acids. CDR3 sequence reads: CASSDVNMNTEAFF. Here the CDR3 DNA reads TGTGCCAGCAGCGATGTTAACATGAACACTGAAGCTTTCTTT.

The chain recombines TRBV7-8 with TRBJ2-7, with 7 positions matching TRBD2. Germline trimming cut 5 bases from V and 6 bases from J; bases unmatched to any gene: 16. Germline V gene lookup returns CDR1 SGHVS and CDR2 FQNEAQ. This CDR3 is 16 amino acids long. The CDR3 nucleotides read TGTGCCAGCAGCCCCCAGGGAGGAGCGGGAAAGGCCGAGCAGTACTTC. It specifies CASSPQGGAGKAEQYF.

This chain uses TRBV29-1 with TRBJ2-5, with a tentative D call TRBD1 (6 bases). The last part of the DNA fits TRBJ2-7 better; the J call may be wrong. The CDR3 covers 14 residues. Germline V gives CDR1 SQVTM, CDR2 ANQGSEA. CDR3 nucleotides: TGCAGCGTTGCGTTAGAGGACAGAACCTACGAGCAGTACTTC. The encoded protein is CSVALEDRTYEQYF.

The genes are TRBV5-1 and TRBJ2-1; 7 nucleotides align to TRBD2. The CDR3 loop spans 16 amino acids. Germline V gene lookup returns CDR1 SGHRS and CDR2 YFSETQ. Trimming cost V 6 bases and J 0 bases; bases outside gene matches: 9. CDR3 amino acids: CASKLGRESSYNEQFF. The CDR3 region has the DNA TGCGCCAGCAAACTGGGGCGGGAGAGCTCCTACAATGAGCAGTTCTTC.

The chain uses TRBV6-5 and TRBJ1-1, with 8 bases matching TRBD1. The CDR3 is 14 residues long. Trimming at V came to 10 bases and at J to 0 bases, leaving 7 bases not matched to a gene. The V gene's germline CDR1 is MNHEY and CDR2 SVGAGI. In nucleotides, the CDR3 is TGTGCCAACAGCCGACAGGGGTTGAACACTGAAGCTTTCTTT. Protein sequence: CANSRQGLNTEAFF.

This clone was seen a few times. The CDR3 reads CASSSSDGWSRVRETQYF. The CDR3 bases are TGTGCCAGCAGTTCGTCTGATGGGTGGAGTCGGGTTAGGGAGACCCAGTACTTC. J is TRBJ2-5 and V is TRBV28; no clear D. The CDR3 is 18 amino acids. Trimming pared 4 bases from V and 5 bases from J, leaving 26 bases between. CDR1 is MDHEN and CDR2 is SYDVKM in the germline V gene.

The chain links TRBV19 to TRBJ1-5; maybe TRBD1 (5 bases). V lost 7 bases to trimming and J lost 0 bases, with 13 bases between them. Germline V gives CDR1 LNHDA, CDR2 SQIVND (reference sequence). The CDR3 extends over 15 amino acids. The CDR3 coding sequence is TGTGCCAGTAATTACGGACACCTTAGCAATCAGCCCCAGCATTTT. Its protein product is CASNYGHLSNQPQHF.

The chain carries TRBV27 and TRBJ2-5; D perhaps matches TRBD2 (6 bases). This CDR3 contains 12 residues. Germline-derived CDR1 and CDR2 are MNHEY and SMNVEV (reference sequence). The CDR3 DNA reads TGTGCAAGCGGGCCCCCCCAAGAGACCCAGTACTTC. Protein product: CASGPPQETQYF.

The chain carries TRBV28 and TRBJ2-7, with TRBD2 matching over 14 bases. Unmatched junction bases numbered 16, after V lost 2 bases and J lost 1 base. The CDR3 totals 21 residues. The germline CDR1 and CDR2 sequences are MDHEN and SYDVKM. The CDR3 DNA reads as TGTGCCAGCAGTTTAATCATCAGGGGACTAGCGGGAGATCAAGGATCCTACGAGCAGTACTTC. The encoded protein is CASSLIIRGLAGDQGSYEQYF.

This clone was observed a few times. At one end, the junction sequence differs from germline, possibly due to a read error. The chain uses TRBV7-9 and TRBJ1-2; a weak D match, TRBD1 (5 bases). The CDR3 totals 13 residues. Per the germline V gene, CDR1 is SEHNR and CDR2 is FQNEAQ (reference sequence). CDR3 bases: TGTTCCAGCAGTTTTTTGACAGACTATGGCTACACCTTC. It translates to CSSSFLTDYGYTF. The full variable domain, completed using reference TRBV7-9 and TRBJ1-2, is DTGVSQNPRHKITKRGQNVTFRCDPISEHNRLYWYRQTLGQGPEFLTYFQNEAQLEKSRLLSDRFSAERPKGSFSTLEIQRTEQGDSAMYLCSSSFLTDYGYTFGSGTRLTVV.

The gene calls are TRBV5-3 and TRBJ2-2; TRBD2 matches 9 bases. TRBV5-3 belongs to the ORF category, with a function that is uncertain. The CDR3 has 16 residues. Losses at the gene ends were 0 bases for V and 5 bases for J; bases not matched to a gene: 5. The CDR3 DNA reads TGTGCCAGAAGCTTGGAGTTAGCGGGAGTGACCGGGGAGCTGTTTTTT. It yields the protein CARSLELAGVTGELFF.

This clone was detected only once. CDR3 nucleotides: TGTGCCAGTACTCGGCTAGCGGGAGTTGGAGAGACCCAGTACTTC. Amino acid sequence: CASTRLAGVGETQYF. The J gene is TRBJ2-5, the V gene TRBV19; 10 bases align to TRBD2. From germline, CDR1 is LNHDA and CDR2 SQIVND (reference sequence). Trimming took 7 bases from V and 4 from J; bases not matched to a gene: 9. CDR3 length: 15 amino acids. The full variable domain, its missing parts supplied by reference TRBV19 and TRBJ2-5, is DGGITQSPKYLFRKEGQNVTLSCEQNLNHDAMYWYRQDPGQGLRLIYYSQIVNDFQKGDIAEGYSVSREKKESFPLTVTSAQKNPTAFYLCASTRLAGVGETQYFGPGTRLLVL.

This chain joins TRBV6-6 and TRBJ2-3, with 9 bases aligning to TRBD2. V trimming: 2 bases; J trimming: 4 bases; junction bases outside the gene matches: 7. The CDR3 has 16 residues. Germline V gene data show CDR1 as MNHNY and CDR2 as SVGAGI (reference sequence). Here the CDR3 DNA reads TGTGCCAGCAGTTACGGCCCCCGGACTAGCGCAGATACGCAGTATTTT. This codes for CASSYGPRTSADTQYF.